This is a list of T cell receptor beta chains from one sample in a study of blood T cell repertoires in COVID-19. Sequencing used immunoSEQ multiplex PCR; TCRdb keeps in-frame clones, though not all of them. The data show about 270,000 clones, about four fifths seen once. Input material: peripheral blood. The source is a woman aged 60 to 75 with active or convalescent COVID-19. Each CDR3 is given with its conserved first and last residue. D genes are given only for firm matches. A clone size is listed for some rows: how often the clone was seen (once, few, many), or a class if it is expanded.

D: TRBD1
size: .
V: TRBV10-3
J: TRBJ1-1
CDR3: CAISQRQGAEAFF
DNA: TGTGCCATCAGCCAGAGACAGGGGGCTGAAGCTTTCTTT

D: .
size: .
V: TRBV11-3
J: TRBJ2-2
CDR3: CASSLVVTGELFF
DNA: TGTGCCAGCAGCTTAGTCGTTACCGGGGAGCTGTTTTTT

D: TRBD1
size: .
V: TRBV28
J: TRBJ2-3
CDR3: CASRPDRLSTDTQYF
DNA: TGTGCCAGCCGCCCGGACAGGCTAAGCACAGATACGCAGTATTTT

D: TRBD1
size: .
V: TRBV5-5
J: TRBJ2-3
CDR3: CASSLEGTGAADTQYF
DNA: TGTGCCAGCAGCTTGGAGGGGACAGGGGCCGCAGATACGCAGTATTTT

D: .
size: .
V: TRBV25-1
J: TRBJ1-1
CDR3: CASRGLHNTEAFF
DNA: TGTGCCAGCAGGGGCCTCCATAACACTGAAGCTTTCTTT

D: TRBD1
size: once
V: TRBV7-6
J: TRBJ1-2
CDR3: CASSLEGTGEGYTF
DNA: TGTGCCAGCAGCTTAGAAGGGACAGGGGAGGGCTACACCTTC

D: .
size: .
V: TRBV7-9
J: TRBJ1-2
CDR3: CASSQDNLWGYTF
DNA: TGTGCCAGCAGCCAGGACAATCTCTGGGGCTACACCTTC

D: .
size: .
V: TRBV18
J: TRBJ2-1
CDR3: CASSLADEQFF
DNA: TGTGCCAGCTCACTCGCGGATGAGCAGTTCTTC

D: .
size: .
V: TRBV7-2
J: TRBJ1-2
CDR3: CASSSAGIYYGYTF
DNA: TGTGCCAGCAGCTCAGCCGGGATTTACTATGGCTACACCTTC

D: TRBD2
size: .
V: TRBV18
J: TRBJ2-5
CDR3: CASSPGLAGGQETQYF
DNA: TGTGCCAGCTCACCAGGACTAGCGGGGGGGCAAGAGACCCAGTACTTC

D: TRBD1
size: once
V: TRBV2
J: TRBJ1-5
CDR3: CASGTARNQPQHF
DNA: TGTGCCAGCGGGACAGCCCGCAATCAGCCCCAGCATTTT

D: .
size: .
V: TRBV3-1/TRBV3-2
J: TRBJ2-2
CDR3: CASRPPGNTGELFF
DNA: TGTGCCAGCAGGCCTCCAGGGAACACCGGGGAGCTGTTTTTT

D: TRBD1
size: .
V: TRBV29-1
J: TRBJ1-5
CDR3: CSVIPGTGNQPQHF
DNA: TGCAGCGTCATCCCCGGGACAGGTAATCAGCCCCAGCATTTT

D: .
size: .
V: TRBV6-6
J: TRBJ1-5
CDR3: CASSPGGSQPQHF
DNA: TGTGCCAGCAGCCCCGGCGGGAGTCAGCCCCAGCATTTT

D: .
size: .
V: TRBV19
J: TRBJ2-5
CDR3: CASSSLAVGETQYF
DNA: TGTGCCAGTAGCAGTCTAGCAGTGGGGGAGACCCAGTACTTC

D: .
size: .
V: TRBV6-6
J: TRBJ2-7
CDR3: CASSYSTATSYEQYF
DNA: TGTGCCAGCAGTTACTCAACAGCTACCTCCTACGAGCAGTACTTC

D: TRBD1
size: .
V: TRBV28
J: TRBJ2-6
CDR3: CASRDPGTAGANVLTF
DNA: TGTGCCAGCAGGGATCCCGGGACAGCGGGGGCCAACGTCCTGACTTTC

D: .
size: .
V: TRBV7-8
J: TRBJ1-3
CDR3: CASSPKAAGFSGNTIYF
DNA: TGTGCCAGCAGCCCTAAGGCCGCGGGATTCTCTGGAAACACCATATATTTT

D: .
size: .
V: TRBV5-1
J: TRBJ1-1
CDR3: CASSLRGQGSTEAFF
DNA: TGCGCCAGCAGCTTGCGTGGGCAGGGAAGTACTGAAGCTTTCTTT

D: .
size: .
V: TRBV4-2
J: TRBJ2-7
CDR3: CASSQGPLLATGGYEQYF
DNA: TGTGCCAGCAGCCAAGGGCCCCTCCTAGCGACCGGCGGCTACGAGCAGTACTTC

D: TRBD2
size: .
V: TRBV7-8
J: TRBJ2-1
CDR3: CASSLAPRGNNEQFF
DNA: TGTGCCAGCAGCTTAGCGCCGCGGGGGAACAATGAGCAGTTCTTC

D: .
size: .
V: TRBV5-1
J: TRBJ2-7
CDR3: CASSYYTEQYF
DNA: TGCGCCAGCAGCTACTACACTGAGCAGTACTTC

D: .
size: .
V: TRBV24-1
J: TRBJ1-2
CDR3: CATSDLGRKPGYTF
DNA: TGTGCCACCAGTGATTTGGGGAGGAAACCCGGCTACACCTTC

D: .
size: .
V: TRBV6-1
J: TRBJ1-1
CDR3: CASSEQGRNTEAFF
DNA: TGTGCCAGCAGTGAACAGGGAAGGAACACTGAAGCTTTCTTT

D: .
size: .
V: TRBV12-3/TRBV12-4
J: TRBJ2-2
CDR3: CASSYPGAGELFF
DNA: TGTGCCAGCAGCTACCCCGGTGCCGGGGAGCTGTTTTTT

D: .
size: .
V: TRBV7-9
J: TRBJ2-7
CDR3: CASSATPGYEQYF
DNA: TGTGCCAGCAGCGCCACTCCAGGGTACGAGCAGTACTTC

D: .
size: .
V: TRBV11-2
J: TRBJ2-1
CDR3: CASSFLPRTYNEQFF
DNA: TGTGCCAGCAGCTTTCTCCCGAGAACCTACAATGAGCAGTTCTTC

D: .
size: .
V: TRBV7-9
J: TRBJ2-2
CDR3: CASSSTQGNTGELFF
DNA: TGTGCCAGCAGCTCGACCCAGGGGAACACCGGGGAGCTGTTTTTT

D: .
size: .
V: TRBV10-2
J: TRBJ2-2
CDR3: CASVSGGPANTGELFF
DNA: TGCGCCAGTGTCTCCGGGGGGCCTGCGAACACCGGGGAGCTGTTTTTT

D: TRBD1
size: .
V: TRBV11-2
J: TRBJ2-1
CDR3: CASSHRTGKNEQFF
DNA: TGTGCCAGCAGCCATCGGACAGGGAAGAATGAGCAGTTCTTC

D: TRBD1
size: .
V: TRBV18
J: TRBJ1-4
CDR3: CASSPQGQTNEKLFF
DNA: TGTGCCAGCTCACCACAGGGACAGACAAATGAAAAACTGTTTTTT

D: TRBD1
size: .
V: TRBV3-1/TRBV3-2
J: TRBJ2-7
CDR3: CASSPGGYEQYF
DNA: TGTGCCAGCAGCCCAGGGGGCTACGAGCAGTACTTC

D: .
size: .
V: TRBV13
J: TRBJ2-5
CDR3: CASSTYTGLRETQYF
DNA: TGTGCCAGCAGTACATATACAGGGTTGAGGGAGACCCAGTACTTC

D: .
size: few
V: TRBV6-6
J: TRBJ2-2
CDR3: CASSTRRDTGELFF
DNA: TGTGCCAGCAGTACTCGACGGGACACCGGGGAGCTGTTTTTT

D: .
size: .
V: TRBV30
J: TRBJ1-2
CDR3: CAWSVGGSGYTF
DNA: TGTGCCTGGAGTGTGGGGGGAAGCGGCTACACCTTC

D: .
size: .
V: TRBV21-1
J: TRBJ1-1
CDR3: CASSKGGGTGTEAFF
DNA: TGTGCCAGCAGCAAAGGGGGGGGGACAGGGACTGAAGCTTTCTTT

D: .
size: .
V: TRBV2
J: TRBJ2-3
CDR3: CASSEGGKDTQYF
DNA: TGTGCCAGCAGTGAAGGAGGGAAAGATACGCAGTATTTT

D: TRBD2
size: .
V: TRBV11-3
J: TRBJ2-1
CDR3: CASSLVYGGLRDNEQFF
DNA: TGTGCCAGCAGCTTAGTATATGGGGGACTAAGGGACAATGAGCAGTTCTTC

D: .
size: once
V: TRBV19
J: TRBJ1-2
CDR3: CASIPSGDFYGYTF
DNA: TGTGCCAGTATCCCCTCCGGAGATTTTTATGGCTACACCTTC

D: TRBD2
size: .
V: TRBV27
J: TRBJ2-7
CDR3: CASSPSGGPYEQYF
DNA: TGTGCCAGCAGCCCTAGCGGGGGTCCCTACGAGCAGTACTTC

D: .
size: .
V: TRBV10-3
J: TRBJ1-2
CDR3: CAISELPGRNYGYTF
DNA: TGTGCCATCAGTGAGTTGCCAGGGAGGAACTATGGCTACACCTTC

D: .
size: .
V: TRBV19
J: TRBJ2-3
CDR3: CASSIDRGSSTDTQYF
DNA: TGTGCCAGTAGTATAGACAGGGGATCCAGCACAGATACGCAGTATTTT

D: TRBD2
size: .
V: TRBV9
J: TRBJ2-1
CDR3: CASSPPPRTSSYEQFF
DNA: TGTGCCAGCAGCCCTCCCCCGAGGACTAGCAGCTATGAGCAGTTCTTC

D: TRBD2
size: .
V: TRBV2
J: TRBJ2-5
CDR3: CASSRSGGRLETQYF
DNA: TGTGCCAGCAGTCGGTCGGGGGGGCGTCTCGAGACCCAGTACTTC

D: TRBD1
size: once
V: TRBV5-4
J: TRBJ1-1
CDR3: CASSRGQGNTEAFF
DNA: TGTGCCAGCAGCCGGGGACAGGGCAACACTGAAGCTTTCTTT

D: .
size: .
V: TRBV11-2
J: TRBJ1-1
CDR3: CASSLTGGPQWAEAFF
DNA: TGTGCCAGCAGCCTTACCGGGGGACCTCAGTGGGCTGAAGCTTTCTTT

D: .
size: .
V: TRBV19
J: TRBJ2-3
CDR3: CASSIVAREADTQYF
DNA: TGTGCCAGTAGTATAGTAGCGAGAGAAGCGGATACGCAGTATTTT

D: .
size: .
V: TRBV9
J: TRBJ2-7
CDR3: CASSAPPGKQYF
DNA: TGTGCCAGCAGTGCCCCCCCAGGGAAGCAGTACTTC